This section outlines one TCR beta chain sequence together with its context. No cognate antigen has been identified for it. No much larger clonotype is one base removed from it; base qualities were not supplied. The immunoSEQ Assay, a bias-controlled multiplex PCR, was used to amplify TCRbeta CDR3 regions from genomic DNA. From the authors' description of their analysis: The number of nucleated cells in each sample was estimated by amplification of reference gene primers within the assay. To quantify the absolute abundance of each unique TCRbeta CDR3 rearrangement, sequence reads were collapsed and filtered. Productive Simpson clonality was computed per sample as the square root of Simpson's diversity index over productive rearrangements. Entries here come from immuneACCESS through TCRdb and include only in-frame sequences with V and J called. Some clones fail to appear in such tables; in the studies checked, an unresolved V gene covers under half of the shortfall, and the cause of the remainder is unknown. The V and J calls and clone size were taken over from that table, and D and trimming were inferred from the DNA. The sample table records roughly 700,000 clones; 90% of these occur just once. The ten biggest clones cover over 0.2% of the sample.

The sample originates from a study of blood T cell repertoires in COVID-19 (dated by TCRdb to 2018 to 2021). General notes on the study: The collaborator samples originated in the United States, Italy and Spain and spanned the acute and convalescent phases of COVID-19. The dataset comprised deeply sampled blood TCRbeta repertoires from subjects exposed to, actively infected with, or recovered from COVID-19. Sample metadata almost always included a de-identified subject ID, COVID-19 status, age in years and sex. HLA class I and class II types, where available, came from metadata supplied by the sample provider rather than from assay-based typing. The prospective study material was composed of cDNA or gDNA derived from T cells, B-cell-depleted T cells, or PBMCs. The samples were drawn from two sources: the first 160 participants of the ongoing ImmuneRACE study, and 1,200 or so subjects contributed by 6 global collaborators. The repertoires were released in a freely available public database meant as a resource for research on the immune response to SARS-CoV-2. The full study reports these points: Clinical and demographic metadata were provided uncurated, with the amount varying by source and participant.

Whole blood was collected in K2EDTA tubes by collaborating institutions according to the institutions' own protocols. Collaborator samples were shipped for TCRbeta analysis as frozen whole blood, isolated PBMCs, or DNA extracted from either sample type. Reading from cysteine to phenylalanine, the CDR3 counts 15 amino acids. The sequence is cut down to CDR3 DNA, 45 bases in frame from base 1. The germline V gene yields MGHRA for CDR1 and YSYEKL for CDR2. V has 3 bases trimmed and J has 2 bases trimmed; junction bases matching no gene number 3. The specimen sequenced was peripheral blood. Here the chain combines TRBV4-1 and TRBJ1-3, with 8 junctional bases fitting TRBD1. This clonotype was sampled from a woman aged 18-29 years with acute or convalescent COVID-19. The nucleotide sequence is given as TGCGCCAGCAGCCAGACGGACAGGGCTGGAAACACCATATATTTT. Protein translation: CASSQTDRAGNTIYF.